Described below is a single T cell receptor beta chain sequence and its context. Its antigen is undetermined. This specimen belongs to a study of immune cell composition in non-small cell lung cancer. General study points: It was not proven that tumour-reactive clones equal dominant tumour-associated clones. Squamous lung tumours showed higher top 10 clone scores and clonality than adenocarcinomas. No significant correlation existed between pack-years smoked and tumour clonality. Overall clonality, unlike maximal tumour-associated clone frequency, did not predict TIL reactivity.

Trimming pared 8 bases from V and 2 bases from J, leaving 10 bases between. Germline loops: CDR1 MNHEY, CDR2 SVGAGI. This CDR3 comprises 12 residues. The protocol was immunoSEQ multiplex PCR, while the TCRdb copy is restricted to in-frame clones and leaves out a portion. The repertoire consists of roughly 3,200 clones, with about 83% occurring once and the leading ten covering 4% to 5%. This receptor was obtained from a human donor with non-small cell lung cancer. The sequenced material came from lung tumor tissue. The J gene is TRBJ2-7, the V gene TRBV6-5; the D gene is possibly TRBD1 (6 bases). This chain's CDR3 is CASRDTTYEQYF. CDR3 bases: TGTGCCAGCCGGGACACAACCTACGAGCAGTACTTC.